This TCR beta chain originates from a study of blood T cells in healthy people across ages. The study, taken as a whole, reports: Age advanced and TCR beta diversity per million T cells fell, roughly linearly. Greater diversity and more naive CD4+ cells were seen in long-lived donors than in aged donors.

A second PCR of roughly 7 to 11 cycles used a sample-barcoded 5' primer and a J-beta primer mix. MiXCR, run by TCRdb on the 5' RACE reads, gives a single entry per CDR3 protein. The sample yields about 1 million distinct CDR3 sequences, around 43% seen once. The V and J ends lost 6 bases and 4 bases, in that order; junction bases with no gene match: 6. This CDR3 region has 14 residues. Details on this clonotype: Its specificity is not known.

The receptor comes from a woman aged 60 to 75 in good health. Sample: blood. The chain employs TRBV12-3 or TRBV12-4 and TRBJ1-5; 7 bases agree with TRBD1. In DNA form, the CDR3 reads TGTGCCAGCAGGCAAGACAGGGTGAATCAGCCCCAGCATTTT. This sequence encodes CASRQDRVNQPQHF.